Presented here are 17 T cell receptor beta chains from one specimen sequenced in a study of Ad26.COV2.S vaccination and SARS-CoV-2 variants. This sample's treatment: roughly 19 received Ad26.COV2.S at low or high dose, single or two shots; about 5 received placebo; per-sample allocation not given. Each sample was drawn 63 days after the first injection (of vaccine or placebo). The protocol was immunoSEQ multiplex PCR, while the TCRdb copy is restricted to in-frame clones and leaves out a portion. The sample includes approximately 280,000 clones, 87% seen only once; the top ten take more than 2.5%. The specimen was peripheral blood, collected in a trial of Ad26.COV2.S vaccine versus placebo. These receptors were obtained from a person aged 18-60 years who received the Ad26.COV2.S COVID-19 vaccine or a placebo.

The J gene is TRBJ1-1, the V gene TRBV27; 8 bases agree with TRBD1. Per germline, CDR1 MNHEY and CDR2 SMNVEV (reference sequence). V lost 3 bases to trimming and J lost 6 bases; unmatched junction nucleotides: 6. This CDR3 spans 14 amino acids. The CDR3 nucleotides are TGTGCCAGCAGTTTGACCTCAGGGGGCCCTGAAGCTTTCTTT. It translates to CASSLTSGGPEAFF.

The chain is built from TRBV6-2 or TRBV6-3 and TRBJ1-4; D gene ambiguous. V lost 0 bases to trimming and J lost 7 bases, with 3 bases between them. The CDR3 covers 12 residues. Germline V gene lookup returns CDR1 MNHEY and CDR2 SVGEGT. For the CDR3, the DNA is TGTGCCAGCAGTTACTCGCCTGAAAAACTGTTTTTT. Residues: CASSYSPEKLFF.

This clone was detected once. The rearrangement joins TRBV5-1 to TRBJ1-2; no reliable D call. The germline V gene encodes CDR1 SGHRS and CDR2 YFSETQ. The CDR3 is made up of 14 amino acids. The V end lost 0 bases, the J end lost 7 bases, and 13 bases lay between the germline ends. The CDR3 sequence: CASSLGTPGLGYTF. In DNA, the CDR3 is TGCGCCAGCAGCTTGGGGACCCCGGGTCTTGGCTACACCTTC.

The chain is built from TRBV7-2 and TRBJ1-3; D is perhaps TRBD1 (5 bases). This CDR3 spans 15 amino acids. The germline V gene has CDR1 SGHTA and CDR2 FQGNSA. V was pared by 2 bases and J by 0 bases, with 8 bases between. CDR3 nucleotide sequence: TGTGCCAGCAGCTTAAGGGGTCCCTCTGGAAACACCATATATTTT. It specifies CASSLRGPSGNTIYF.

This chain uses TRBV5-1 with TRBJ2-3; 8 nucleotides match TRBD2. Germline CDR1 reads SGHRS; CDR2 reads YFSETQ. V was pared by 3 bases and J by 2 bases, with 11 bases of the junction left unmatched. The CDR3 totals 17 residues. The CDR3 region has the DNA TGCGCCAGCAGCTCACGCGCAAGCGGGGGAATCACAGATACGCAGTATTTT. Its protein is CASSSRASGGITDTQYF.

The CDR3 region has the DNA TGTGCCAGCAGTTTATATGGATATGGCTACACCTTC. This gives the protein CASSLYGYGYTF. The chain links TRBV28 to TRBJ1-2; D is undetermined. Looked up from germline, CDR1 is MDHEN and CDR2 is SYDVKM. The CDR3 spans 12 residues. V lost 1 base and J lost 5, with 5 bases in between.

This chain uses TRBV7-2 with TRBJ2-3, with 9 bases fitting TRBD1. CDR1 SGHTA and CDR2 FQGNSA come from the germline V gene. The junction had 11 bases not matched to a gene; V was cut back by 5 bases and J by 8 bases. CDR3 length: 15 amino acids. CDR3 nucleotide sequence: TGTGCCAGCAGCCCCGGGACAGGGACTTTCGGTACGCAGTATTTT. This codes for CASSPGTGTFGTQYF.

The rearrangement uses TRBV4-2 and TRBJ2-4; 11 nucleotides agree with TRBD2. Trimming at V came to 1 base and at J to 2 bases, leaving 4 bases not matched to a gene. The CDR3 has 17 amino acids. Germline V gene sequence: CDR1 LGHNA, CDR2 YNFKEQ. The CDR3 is CASSQGVAGGPKNIQYF. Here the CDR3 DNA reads TGTGCCAGCAGCCAAGGGGTAGCGGGGGGGCCCAAAAACATTCAGTACTTC.

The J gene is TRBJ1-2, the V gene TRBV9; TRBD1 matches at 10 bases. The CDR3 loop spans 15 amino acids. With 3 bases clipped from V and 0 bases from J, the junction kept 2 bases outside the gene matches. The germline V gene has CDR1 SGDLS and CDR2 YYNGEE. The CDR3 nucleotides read TGTGCCAGCAGCGCAGGGACAGGGGCTAACTATGGCTACACCTTC. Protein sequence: CASSAGTGANYGYTF.

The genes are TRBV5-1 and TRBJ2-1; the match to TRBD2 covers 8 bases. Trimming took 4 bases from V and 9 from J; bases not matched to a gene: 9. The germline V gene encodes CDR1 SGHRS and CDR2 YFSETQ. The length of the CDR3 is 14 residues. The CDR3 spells CASSAGGLQGEQFF. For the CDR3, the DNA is TGCGCCAGCAGCGCGGGGGGCCTCCAGGGTGAGCAGTTCTTC.

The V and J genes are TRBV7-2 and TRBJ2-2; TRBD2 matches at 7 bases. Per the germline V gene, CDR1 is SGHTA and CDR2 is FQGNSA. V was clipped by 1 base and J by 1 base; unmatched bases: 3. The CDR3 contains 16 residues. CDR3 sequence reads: CASSLGASGNTGELFF. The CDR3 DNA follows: TGTGCCAGCAGCTTAGGTGCTAGCGGGAACACCGGGGAGCTGTTTTTT.

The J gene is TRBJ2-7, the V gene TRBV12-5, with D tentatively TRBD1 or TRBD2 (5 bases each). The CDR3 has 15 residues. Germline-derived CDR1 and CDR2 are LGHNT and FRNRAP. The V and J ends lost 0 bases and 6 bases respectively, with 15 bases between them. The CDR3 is CASGLVIARTIEQYF. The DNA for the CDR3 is TGTGCTAGTGGTTTGGTAATAGCGCGGACAATCGAGCAGTACTTC.

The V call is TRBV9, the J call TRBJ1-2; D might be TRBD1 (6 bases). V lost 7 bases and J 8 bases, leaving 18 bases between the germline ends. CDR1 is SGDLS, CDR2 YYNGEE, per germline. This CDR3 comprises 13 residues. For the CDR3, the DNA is TGTGCCAGCCGACAACTAGGGACACGGGGCTACACCTTC. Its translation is CASRQLGTRGYTF. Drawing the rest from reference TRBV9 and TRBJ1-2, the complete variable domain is DSGVTQTPKHLITATGQRVTLRCSPRSGDLSVYWYQQSLDQGLQFLIQYYNGEERAKGNILERFSAQQFPDLHSELNLSSLELGDSALYFCASRQLGTRGYTFGSGTRLTVV.

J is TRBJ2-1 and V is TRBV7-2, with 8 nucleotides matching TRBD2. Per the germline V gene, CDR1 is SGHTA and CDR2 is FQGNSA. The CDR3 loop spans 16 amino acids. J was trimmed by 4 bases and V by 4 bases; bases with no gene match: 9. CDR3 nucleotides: TGTGCCAGCAGCTCGGCCGGGACTAGGAGTTACAATGAGCAGTTCTTC. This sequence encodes CASSSAGTRSYNEQFF.

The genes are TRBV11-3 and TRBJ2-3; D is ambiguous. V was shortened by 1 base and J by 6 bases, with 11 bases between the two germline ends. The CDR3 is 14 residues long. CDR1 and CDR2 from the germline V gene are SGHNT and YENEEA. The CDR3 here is CASSLGAGPDTQYF. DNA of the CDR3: TGTGCCAGCAGCTTAGGGGCCGGGCCGGATACGCAGTATTTT.

The CDR3 DNA follows: TGTGCCAGCAGCTTGTTTCTGATGGCAGGGAATGAAAGGGAGCAGTACTTC. It is translated as CASSLFLMAGNEREQYF. The genes are TRBV5-4 and TRBJ2-7; the D gene is possibly TRBD1 (5 bases). This CDR3 has 17 amino acids. V lost 1 base, J lost 7 bases, and 24 bases lay in between. Germline V gene lookup returns CDR1 SGHNT and CDR2 YYREEE (reference sequence).

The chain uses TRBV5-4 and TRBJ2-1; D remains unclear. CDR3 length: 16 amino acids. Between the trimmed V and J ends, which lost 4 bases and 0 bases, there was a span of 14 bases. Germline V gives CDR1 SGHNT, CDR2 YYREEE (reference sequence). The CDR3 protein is CASSLNGPVSYNEQFF. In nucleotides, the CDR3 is TGTGCCAGCAGCCTCAATGGCCCCGTCTCCTACAATGAGCAGTTCTTC.